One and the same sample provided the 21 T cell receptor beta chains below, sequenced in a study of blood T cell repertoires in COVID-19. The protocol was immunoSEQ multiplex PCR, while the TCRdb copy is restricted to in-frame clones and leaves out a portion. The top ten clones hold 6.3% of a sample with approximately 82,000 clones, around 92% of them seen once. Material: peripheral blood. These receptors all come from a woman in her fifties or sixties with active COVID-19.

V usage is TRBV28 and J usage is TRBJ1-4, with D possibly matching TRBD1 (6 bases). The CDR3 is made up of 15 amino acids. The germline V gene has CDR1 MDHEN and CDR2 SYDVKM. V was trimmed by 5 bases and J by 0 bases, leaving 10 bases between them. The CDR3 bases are TGTGCCAGCAGTATGACAGGTGCAACTAATGAAAAACTGTTTTTT. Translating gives CASSMTGATNEKLFF.

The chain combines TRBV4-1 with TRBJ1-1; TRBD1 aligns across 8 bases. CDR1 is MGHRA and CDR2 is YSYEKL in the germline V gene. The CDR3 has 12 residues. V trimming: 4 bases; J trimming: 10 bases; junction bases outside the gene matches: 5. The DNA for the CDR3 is TGCGCCAGCAGCCTCGGACAGGGTACAGCTTTCTTT. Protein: CASSLGQGTAFF.

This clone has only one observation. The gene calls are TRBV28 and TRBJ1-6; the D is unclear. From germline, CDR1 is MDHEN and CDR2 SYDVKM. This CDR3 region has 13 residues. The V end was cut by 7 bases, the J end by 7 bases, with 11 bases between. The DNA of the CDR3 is TGTGCCAGCAAAGAGTACTCAAATTCACCCCTCCACTTT. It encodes CASKEYSNSPLHF.

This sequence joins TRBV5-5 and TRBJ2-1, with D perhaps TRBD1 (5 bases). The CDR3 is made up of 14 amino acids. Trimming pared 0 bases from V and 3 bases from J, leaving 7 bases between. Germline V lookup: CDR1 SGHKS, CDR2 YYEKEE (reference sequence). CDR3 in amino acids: CASSLEDIYNEQFF. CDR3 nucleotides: TGTGCCAGCAGCTTGGAGGACATCTACAATGAGCAGTTCTTC. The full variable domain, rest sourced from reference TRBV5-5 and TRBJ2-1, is DAGVTQSPTHLIKTRGQQVTLRCSPISGHKSVSWYQQVLGQGPQFIFQYYEKEERGRGNFPDRFSARQFPNYSSELNVNALLLGDSALYLCASSLEDIYNEQFFGPGTRLTVL.

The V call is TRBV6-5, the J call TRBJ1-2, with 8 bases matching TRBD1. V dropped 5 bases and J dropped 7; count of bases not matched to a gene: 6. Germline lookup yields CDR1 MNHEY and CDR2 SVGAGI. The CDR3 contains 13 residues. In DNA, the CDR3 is TGTGCCAGCAGTCCCCGACAGGGGTTTGGCTACACCTTC. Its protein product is CASSPRQGFGYTF.

CDR3: CASSVEGQVNSPLHF. The CDR3 DNA follows: TGTGCCAGCAGCGTAGAGGGACAGGTTAATTCACCCCTCCACTTT. The V gene is TRBV9, the J gene TRBJ1-6; TRBD1 matches at 8 bases. This CDR3 has 15 residues. The ends lost 0 bases at V and 6 bases at J; junction bases unmatched: 2. Germline CDR1 is SGDLS and CDR2 is YYNGEE.

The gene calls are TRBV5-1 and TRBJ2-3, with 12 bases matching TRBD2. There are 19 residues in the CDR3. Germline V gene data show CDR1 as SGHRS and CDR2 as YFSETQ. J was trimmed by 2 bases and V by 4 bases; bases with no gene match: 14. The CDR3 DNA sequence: TGCGCCAGCAGCCGCTCAATCACGACTAGCGGGGGCACCACAGATACGCAGTATTTT. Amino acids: CASSRSITTSGGTTDTQYF.

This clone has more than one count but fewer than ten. CDR3 nucleotides: TGTGCCAGCGCCCGACAGGGGGTCGGCATTCAGTACTTC. Translation: CASARQGVGIQYF. This chain uses TRBV5-6 with TRBJ2-4, with TRBD1 matching over 9 bases. Looked up from germline, CDR1 is SGHDT and CDR2 is YYEEEE. The CDR3 consists of 13 residues. Losses at the gene ends were 7 bases for V and 9 bases for J; bases not matched to a gene: 8.

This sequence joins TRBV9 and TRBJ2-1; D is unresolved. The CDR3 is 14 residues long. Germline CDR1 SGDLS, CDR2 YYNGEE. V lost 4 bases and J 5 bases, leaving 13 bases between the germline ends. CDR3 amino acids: CASSPRLGNNEQFF. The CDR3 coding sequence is TGTGCCAGCAGCCCCCGCCTAGGAAACAATGAGCAGTTCTTC.

For the CDR3, the DNA is TGTGCCAGCAGTTTACGCCCTCGACTAGCGGGGGGGCCGGGGGAGACCCAGTACTTC. The encoded protein is CASSLRPRLAGGPGETQYF. The V call is TRBV27, the J call TRBJ2-5; 14 bases fit TRBD2. The CDR3 totals 19 residues. V was clipped by 2 bases and J by 5 bases; unmatched bases: 13. Germline CDR1 MNHEY, CDR2 SMNVEV (reference sequence).

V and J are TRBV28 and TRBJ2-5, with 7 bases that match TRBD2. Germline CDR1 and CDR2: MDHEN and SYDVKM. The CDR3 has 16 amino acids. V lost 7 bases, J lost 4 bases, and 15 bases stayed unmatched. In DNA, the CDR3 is TGTGCCAGCAATCCGACTGGGGGAGGGATTCGAGAGACCCAGTACTTC. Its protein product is CASNPTGGGIRETQYF.

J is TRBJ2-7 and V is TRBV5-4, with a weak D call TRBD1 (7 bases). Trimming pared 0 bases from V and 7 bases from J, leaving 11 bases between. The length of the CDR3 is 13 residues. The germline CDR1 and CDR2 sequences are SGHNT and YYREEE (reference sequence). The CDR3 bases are TGTGCCAGCAGCTTGGTTCCAGGGGGGGAGCAGTACTTC. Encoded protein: CASSLVPGGEQYF.

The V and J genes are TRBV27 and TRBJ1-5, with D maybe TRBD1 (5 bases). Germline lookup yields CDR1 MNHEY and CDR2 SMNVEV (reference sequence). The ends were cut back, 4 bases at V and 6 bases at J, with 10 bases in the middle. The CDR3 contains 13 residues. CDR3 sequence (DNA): TGTGCCAGCAGTTCAGCCGGGGGTCAGCCCCAGCATTTT. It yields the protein CASSSAGGQPQHF.

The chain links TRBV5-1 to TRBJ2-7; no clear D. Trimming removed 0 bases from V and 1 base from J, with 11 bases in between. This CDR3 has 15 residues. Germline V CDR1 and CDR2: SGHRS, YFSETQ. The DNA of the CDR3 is TGCGCCAGCAGCTTGGATCGGTATCGATCCTACGAGCAGTACTTC. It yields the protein CASSLDRYRSYEQYF.

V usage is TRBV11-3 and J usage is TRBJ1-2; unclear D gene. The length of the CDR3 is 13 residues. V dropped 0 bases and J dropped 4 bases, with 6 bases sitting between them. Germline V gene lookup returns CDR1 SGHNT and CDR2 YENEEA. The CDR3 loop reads CASSLDPGYGYTF. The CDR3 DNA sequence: TGTGCCAGCAGCTTAGATCCGGGCTATGGCTACACCTTC. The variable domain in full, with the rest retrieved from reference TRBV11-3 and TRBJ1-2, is EAGVVQSPRYKIIEKKQPVAFWCNPISGHNTLYWYLQNLGQGPELLIRYENEEAVDDSQLPKDRFSAERLKGVDSTLKIQPAELGDSAVYLCASSLDPGYGYTFGSGTRLTVV.

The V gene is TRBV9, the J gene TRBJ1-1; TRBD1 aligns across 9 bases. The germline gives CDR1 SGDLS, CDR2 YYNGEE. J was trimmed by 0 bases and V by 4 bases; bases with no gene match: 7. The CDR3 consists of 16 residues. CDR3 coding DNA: TGTGCCAGCAGCACAGGACAGGGGCTACTGAACACTGAAGCTTTCTTT. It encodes CASSTGQGLLNTEAFF.

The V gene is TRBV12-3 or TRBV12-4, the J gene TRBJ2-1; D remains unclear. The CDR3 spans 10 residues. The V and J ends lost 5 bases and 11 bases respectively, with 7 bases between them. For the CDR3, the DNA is TGTGCCAGCAGTCGTGGCAAGCAGTTCTTC. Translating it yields CASSRGKQFF.

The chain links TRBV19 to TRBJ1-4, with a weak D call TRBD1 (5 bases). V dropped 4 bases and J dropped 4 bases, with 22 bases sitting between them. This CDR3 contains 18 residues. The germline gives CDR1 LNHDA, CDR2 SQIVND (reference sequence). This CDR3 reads CASSNPGGFLFGNEKLFF. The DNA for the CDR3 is TGTGCCAGTAGTAATCCCGGGGGTTTCCTCTTTGGTAATGAAAAACTGTTTTTT.

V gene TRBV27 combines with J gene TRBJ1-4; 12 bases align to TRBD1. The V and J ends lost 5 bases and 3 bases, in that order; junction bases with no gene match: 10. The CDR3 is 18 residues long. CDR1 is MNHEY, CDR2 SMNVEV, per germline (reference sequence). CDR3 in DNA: TGTGCCAGCAGTCCACCGGGACAGGGGGCGCGGGCTAATGAAAAACTGTTTTTT. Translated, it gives CASSPPGQGARANEKLFF. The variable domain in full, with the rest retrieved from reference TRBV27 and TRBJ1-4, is EAQVTQNPRYLITVTGKKLTVTCSQNMNHEYMSWYRQDPGLGLRQIYYSMNVEVTDKGDVPEGYKVSRKEKRNFPLILESPSPNQTSLYFCASSPPGQGARANEKLFFGSGTQLSVL.

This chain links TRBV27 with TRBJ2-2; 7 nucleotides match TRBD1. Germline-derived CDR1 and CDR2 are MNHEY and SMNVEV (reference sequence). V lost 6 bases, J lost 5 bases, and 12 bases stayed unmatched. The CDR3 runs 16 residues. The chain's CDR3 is CASRGAGQERTGELFF. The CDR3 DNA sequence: TGTGCCAGCAGAGGGGCAGGACAGGAGAGGACCGGGGAGCTGTTTTTT.

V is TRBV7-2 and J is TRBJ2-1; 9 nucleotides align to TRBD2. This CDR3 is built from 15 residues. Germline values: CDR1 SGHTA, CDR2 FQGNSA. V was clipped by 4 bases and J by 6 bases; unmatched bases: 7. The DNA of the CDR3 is TGTGCCAGCAGCTCTCTAGCGGGAATTGGCAATGAGCAGTTCTTC. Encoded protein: CASSSLAGIGNEQFF.